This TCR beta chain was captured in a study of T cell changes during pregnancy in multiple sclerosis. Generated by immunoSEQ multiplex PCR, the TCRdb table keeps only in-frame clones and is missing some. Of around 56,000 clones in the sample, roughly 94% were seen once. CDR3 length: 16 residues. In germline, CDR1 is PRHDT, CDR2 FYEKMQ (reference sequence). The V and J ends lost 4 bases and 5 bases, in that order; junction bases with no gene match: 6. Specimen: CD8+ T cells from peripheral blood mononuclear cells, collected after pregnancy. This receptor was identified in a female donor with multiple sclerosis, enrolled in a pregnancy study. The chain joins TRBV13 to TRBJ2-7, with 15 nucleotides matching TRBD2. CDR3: CASSWGLAGGRHEQYF. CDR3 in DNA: TGTGCCAGCAGCTGGGGACTAGCGGGAGGAAGGCACGAGCAGTACTTC.